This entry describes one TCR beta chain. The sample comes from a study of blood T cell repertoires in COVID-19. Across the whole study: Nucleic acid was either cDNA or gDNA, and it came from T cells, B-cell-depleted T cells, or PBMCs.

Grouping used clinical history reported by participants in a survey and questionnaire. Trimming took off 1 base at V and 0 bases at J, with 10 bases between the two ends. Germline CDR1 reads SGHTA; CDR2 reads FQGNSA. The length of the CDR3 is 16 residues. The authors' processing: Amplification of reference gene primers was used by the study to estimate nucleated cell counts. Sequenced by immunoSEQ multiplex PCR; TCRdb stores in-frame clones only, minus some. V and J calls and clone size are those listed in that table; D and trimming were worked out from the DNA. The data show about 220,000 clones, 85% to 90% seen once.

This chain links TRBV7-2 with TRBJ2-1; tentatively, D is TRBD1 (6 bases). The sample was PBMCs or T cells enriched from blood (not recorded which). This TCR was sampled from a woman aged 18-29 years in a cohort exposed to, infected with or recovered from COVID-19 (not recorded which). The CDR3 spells CASSLGLGHSYNEQFF. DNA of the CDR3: TGTGCCAGCAGCTTAGGCCTGGGACACTCCTACAATGAGCAGTTCTTC.